The clone carrying this TCR beta chain was counted between two and nine times. The data stem from a study of regulatory T cells in long-lasting Graves disease. As for time point: newly diagnosed GD, antithyroid drugs for less than 3 months. PBMC RNA served as the TCR library source. In building TCR beta libraries, iRepertoire HTBI primers were used together with Arm-PCR of CDR3 regions. One entry per CDR3 protein results from TCRdb running MiXCR on the multiplex PCR reads. The table shows about 440,000 distinct CDR3 sequences, with just under 15% occurring only once. The same data also contributed to another study, on T cells in Graves' hyperthyroidism and ophthalmopathy. That paper states: Researchers ran a first-round RT-PCR on the TCR CDR3 using the HTBI primer set.

The origin of this receptor is a woman aged 25 to 39 with Graves disease. The sample was peripheral blood mononuclear cells (PBMCs), taken at new diagnosis, from a patient treated with antithyroid drugs.

The CDR3 coding sequence is TGCAGCGTTGACAAGACTACAGGGAATGAGCAGTTCTTC. It is translated as CSVDKTTGNEQFF. The chain is built from TRBV29-1 and TRBJ2-1; perhaps TRBD1 as D (6 bases). This CDR3 spans 13 amino acids. The germline V and J ends were trimmed by 3 bases and 7 bases, with 13 bases remaining between them. CDR1 and CDR2 from the germline V gene are SQVTM and ANQGSEA.